The clone carrying this T cell receptor (beta chain) has more than one count but fewer than ten. The sample carries other DNA sequences with the same CDR3. RNA extraction and reverse transcription yielded cDNA as sequencing template. Measured with immunoSEQ multiplex PCR; TCRdb has only the in-frame clones, and not every one. Of 190,000 or so clones in the sample, 58% were seen once. The treatment was: oral pan-JAK inhibitor, 5-10 mg twice daily. These data originate in a study of CD8+ T cells in alopecia areata. Germline loops: CDR1 SQVTM, CDR2 ANQGSEA. The CDR3 is 13 residues long. The V end was cut by 1 base, the J end by 4 bases, with 8 bases between.

The clonotype was recovered from a human donor with alopecia areata. Material: CD8+ T cells sorted from blood, obtained at week 24, from a patient treated with tofacitinib. The gene calls are TRBV29-1 and TRBJ1-3, with a weak D call TRBD1 (5 bases). DNA for the CDR3: TGCAGCGTTGAAGGGGGCTCAGGAAACACCATATATTTT. Protein: CSVEGGSGNTIYF.